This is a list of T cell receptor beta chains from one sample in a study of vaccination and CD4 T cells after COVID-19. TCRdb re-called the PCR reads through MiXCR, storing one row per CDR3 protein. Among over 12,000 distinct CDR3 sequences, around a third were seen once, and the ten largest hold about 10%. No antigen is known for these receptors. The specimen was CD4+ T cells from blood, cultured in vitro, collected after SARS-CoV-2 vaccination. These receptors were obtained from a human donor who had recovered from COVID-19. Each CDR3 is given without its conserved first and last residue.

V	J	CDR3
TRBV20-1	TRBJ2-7	SARLGLAGPEQY
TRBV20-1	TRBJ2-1	SARDPRDPSNEQF
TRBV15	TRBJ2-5	AASGTGAGKGETQY
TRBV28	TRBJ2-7	ASSPGSGGSYEQY
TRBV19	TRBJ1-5	ASSIPAARIH
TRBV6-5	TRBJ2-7	ASSYLHTGDEQY
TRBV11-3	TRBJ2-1	ASSLDGRDGFDEQF
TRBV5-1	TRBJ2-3	ASSLGGLGSTDTQY
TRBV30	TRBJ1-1	AWSQPDRGNTEAF
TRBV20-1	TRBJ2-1	SARQSTGVNEQF
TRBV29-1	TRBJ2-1	SAPGGLAGLSYNEQF
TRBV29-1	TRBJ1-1	SVDPAGEAF
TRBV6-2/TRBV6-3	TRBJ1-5	ASRTRWRGNQPQH
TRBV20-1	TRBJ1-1	SAINRRTANTEAF
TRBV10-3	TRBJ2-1	AISLAEYNEQF
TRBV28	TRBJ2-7	ASSLPGQGDEQY
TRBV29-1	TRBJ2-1	SVEGGGPRNEQF
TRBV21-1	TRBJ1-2	ASGGGTPLTFGYT
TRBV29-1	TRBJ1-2	SVEVIQDYGYT
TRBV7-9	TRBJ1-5	ASSSRNQPQH
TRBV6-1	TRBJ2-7	ASSRRDRGYEQY
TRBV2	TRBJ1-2	ASSNDRDYGYT
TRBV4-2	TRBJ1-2	ASSRGGAGEPDYGYT
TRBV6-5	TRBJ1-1	ASSYSRGTSGTEAF
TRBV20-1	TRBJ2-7	SANLRDRATREQY
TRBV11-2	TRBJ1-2	ASSSDRASGGYT
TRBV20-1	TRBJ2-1	SASGLAGGGNEQF